A selection of T cell receptor beta chains follows, all from one sample in a study of metastatic and nonmetastatic thyroid tumors. TCRdb re-clonotyped the PCR reads through MiXCR. Of fewer than 30,000 clones in the sample, roughly 19% are singletons; the top ten hold approximately 25%. Sequences were obtained from blood. All receptors derive from a male donor with papillary thyroid cancer or a benign thyroid nodule (not recorded which). Some clones in this sample may be carry-over from other donors' samples. Both conserved end residues are part of each CDR3. D genes are given only for firm matches. Only some rows state a clone size, as once, few, many or a class for expanded clones.

.	15	.	TRBV5-6	TRBJ1-2	TGTGCCAGCAGCCGTTTGGGTCCAGGGCTCCATGGCTACACCTTC	CASSRLGPGLHGYTF
many	13	.	TRBV20-1	TRBJ1-1	TGCAGTGCTGGGCGCGGGGAGGACACTGAAGCTTTCTTT	CSAGRGEDTEAFF
.	13	.	TRBV5-1	TRBJ2-2	TGCGCCAGCAGAATACACCCGACCGGGGAGCTGTTTTTT	CASRIHPTGELFF
.	18	TRBD1	TRBV11-1	TRBJ2-1	TGTGCCAGCAGCTTAGTAGACACAGGGGCCCTCTCCTACAATGAGCAGTTCTTC	CASSLVDTGALSYNEQFF
medium-sized	13	.	TRBV6-1	TRBJ2-7	TGTGCCAGCAGCTCGGGACTCACCTACGAGCAGTACTTC	CASSSGLTYEQYF
medium-sized	15	.	TRBV13	TRBJ2-5	TGTGCCAGCAGCGCAGGACGGACATACCAAGAGACCCAGTACTTC	CASSAGRTYQETQYF
.	13	.	TRBV20-1	TRBJ2-7	TGCAGTGCTAGAGTACTGAGGTTCTACGAGCAGTACTTC	CSARVLRFYEQYF
.	15	TRBD1	TRBV19	TRBJ2-5	TGTGCCACAACTCAGACAGGGGGCCGTATGGAGACCCAGTACTTC	CATTQTGGRMETQYF
many	15	.	TRBV9	TRBJ2-6	TGTGCCAGCAGCGTAGGTTCCTCTGGGGCCAACGTCCTGACTTTC	CASSVGSSGANVLTF
many	13	.	TRBV12-3/TRBV12-4	TRBJ2-5	TGTGCCAGCAGTGCGGAGTTGGTAGAGACCCAGTACTTC	CASSAELVETQYF
.	16	.	TRBV11-2	TRBJ2-5	TGTGCCAGCAGCTTCCTTGCGGGACATGTGGCTGAGACCCAGTACTTC	CASSFLAGHVAETQYF
many	21	TRBD1	TRBV6-5	TRBJ1-3	TGTGCCAGCAGTTCGGTCAGAAGGACAGGGGTTTTCGAAAGCTCTGGAAACACCATATATTTT	CASSSVRRTGVFESSGNTIYF
.	16	TRBD1	TRBV25-1	TRBJ1-3	TGTGCTAGCAGTGAATTGGGCGACAGGGCTGGAAACACCATATATTTT	CASSELGDRAGNTIYF
many	18	TRBD2	TRBV4-2	TRBJ2-5	TGTGCCAGCAGCCAAGTACTAGCGGGGGGGCCTGGTAGAGAGACCCAGTACTTC	CASSQVLAGGPGRETQYF
many	12	.	TRBV6-1	TRBJ2-1	TGTGCCAGCAGTGAAATGGGGGGCGAGCAGTTCTTC	CASSEMGGEQFF
many	17	.	TRBV7-2	TRBJ2-7	TGTGCCAGCAGCACCCGAGCAATCAGCTTCGGGACCTACGAGCAGTACTTC	CASSTRAISFGTYEQYF
.	13	.	TRBV7-8	TRBJ1-1	TGTGCCAGCAGCTTAGACAGGAACACTGAAGCTTTCTTT	CASSLDRNTEAFF
many	16	TRBD1	TRBV10-3	TRBJ2-2	TGTGCCACTTCTCGACAGGGAGTTGAGGACACCGGGGAGCTGTTTTTT	CATSRQGVEDTGELFF
many	18	TRBD2	TRBV4-3	TRBJ2-1	TGCGCCAGCAGCCAAGGCCCGGGACTAGCGGAGTCCTACAATGAGCAGTTCTTC	CASSQGPGLAESYNEQFF
many	17	TRBD2	TRBV7-2	TRBJ2-3	TGTGCCAGCAGCTCCAGACTGGGACTAGACAGCACAGATACGCAGTATTTT	CASSSRLGLDSTDTQYF
.	18	.	TRBV6-5	TRBJ2-7	TGTGCCAGCAGAATCGTTGGGTTCGGCGCATCACCTTCCTACGAGCAGTACTTC	CASRIVGFGASPSYEQYF
many	15	.	TRBV13	TRBJ2-3	TGTGCCAGCAGCTTAAGGGGCTCTAGCACAGATACGCAGTATTTT	CASSLRGSSTDTQYF
.	15	TRBD1	TRBV11-3	TRBJ1-1	TGTGCCAGCAGCTTAGGAGGGACAGCGAACACTGAAGCTTTCTTT	CASSLGGTANTEAFF
.	13	.	TRBV18	TRBJ1-6	TGTGCCAGCTCACCACAGGTGCAGTCACTCCTCCACTTT	CASSPQVQSLLHF
.	16	.	TRBV30	TRBJ1-3	TGTGCCTGGAGTGGGGCGGGGGGCCACTCTGGAAACACCATATATTTT	CAWSGAGGHSGNTIYF
many	13	.	TRBV19	TRBJ2-1	TGTGCCAGTAGCCTCGGGGAGTACAATGAGCAGTTCTTC	CASSLGEYNEQFF